This T cell receptor (beta chain) was profiled in a study of T-cell reconstitution after alpha-beta-depleted transplantation in children. Study-wide points: Newly produced T cells mostly accounted for T-cell counts and diversity one year post-transplant.

For TCRbeta, the library was prepared with unique molecular identifiers. TCRdb recomputed calls from the PCR reads with MiXCR, one row per CDR3 protein. This table holds some 300,000 distinct CDR3 sequences, over 7.5% found once. The CDR3 is made up of 15 amino acids. The germline V and J ends were trimmed by 0 bases and 0 bases, with 6 bases remaining between them. Germline CDR1 SGHRS, CDR2 YFSETQ. This clonotype has ten or more counts. The target antigen is unknown. The sample was peripheral blood, taken 360 days after TCRalphabeta/CD19-depleted stem cell transplant. The V gene is TRBV5-1, the J gene TRBJ1-4; D uncertain. This TCR was recovered from a female patient aged 2-10 years who had a stem cell transplant for Fanconi anemia, so the T cells may come from the graft donor. Here the CDR3 DNA reads TGCGCCAGCAGCTTGGACGGGGCAACTAATGAAAAACTGTTTTTT. It specifies CASSLDGATNEKLFF.